The 25 T cell receptor beta chains reported below all come from one sample, sequenced in a study of CD8+CD57+ T cells in acquired aplastic anemia. Sequencing was done on patients that had shown CD8+CD57+ cell expansion by flow cytometry. The template for TCR beta VDJ and CDR3 sequence profiling was genomic DNA. TCRdb passed the reads through MiXCR, listing each CDR3 protein once. The sample contains over 150,000 distinct CDR3 sequences, about three fifths of which appear only once. Sequencing used sorted CD4+, CD8+, or CD8+CD57+ T cells (not recorded which) from PBMCs. The receptors originated from a human donor with aplastic anemia.

The V and J genes are TRBV19 and TRBJ2-3, with 10 bases lining up with TRBD2. This CDR3 is built from 17 residues. CDR1 is LNHDA, CDR2 SQIVND, per germline (reference sequence). Trimming at V came to 4 bases and at J to 2 bases, leaving 9 bases not matched to a gene. CDR3: CASSKGRTSGSTDTQYF. As DNA, the CDR3 is TGTGCCAGTAGTAAGGGACGGACTAGCGGCTCCACAGATACGCAGTATTTT.

The V and J genes are TRBV6-2 or TRBV6-3 and TRBJ2-1, with D maybe TRBD1 (6 bases). Germline V gives CDR1 MNHEY, CDR2 SVGEGT. V lost 5 bases and J lost 8, with 13 bases in between. CDR3 length: 13 residues. The CDR3 DNA is TGTGCCAGCAGTGACAGGTTAGGAGATGAGCAGTTCTTC. This sequence encodes CASSDRLGDEQFF.

This clonotype appeared many times. This chain joins TRBV9 and TRBJ1-2; D is perhaps TRBD1 (6 bases). The V and J ends lost 3 bases and 2 bases respectively, with 11 bases between them. The germline V gene encodes CDR1 SGDLS and CDR2 YYNGEE. The CDR3 is 14 residues long. The CDR3: CASSARGANYGYTF. The CDR3 bases are TGTGCCAGCAGCGCCAGGGGAGCGAACTATGGCTACACCTTC.

The chain uses TRBV7-2 and TRBJ2-7, with TRBD1 matching over 10 bases. CDR3 length: 16 residues. J lost 5 bases, V lost 4 bases, and 11 bases had no gene match. The germline V gene encodes CDR1 SGHTA and CDR2 FQGNSA. The CDR3, as DNA: TGTGCCAGCAGCTCAATTCCGGGACAGGGGTACCACGAGCAGTACTTC. This gives the protein CASSSIPGQGYHEQYF.

This clonotype has a count of ten or more. The J gene is TRBJ2-7, the V gene TRBV4-1, with TRBD2 matching 11 bases. Germline V gene data show CDR1 as MGHRA and CDR2 as YSYEKL. The CDR3 has 15 residues. V dropped 0 bases and J dropped 5; count of bases not matched to a gene: 3. The CDR3 here is CASSQEFSGGDEQYF. In DNA form, the CDR3 reads TGCGCCAGCAGCCAAGAGTTTAGCGGGGGGGACGAGCAGTACTTC.

Here the CDR3 DNA reads TGTGCCAGTACCCCGACAGCTGTGGGTGGCTACACCTTC. This sequence encodes CASTPTAVGGYTF. The gene calls are TRBV19 and TRBJ1-2; maybe TRBD1 (5 bases). The CDR3 consists of 13 residues. Germline V CDR1 and CDR2: LNHDA, SQIVND (reference sequence). The V and J ends lost 7 bases and 7 bases respectively, with 16 bases between them.

At least ten counts were recorded for this clonotype. The chain has TRBV5-1 and TRBJ2-7; D call uncertain. The CDR3 is made up of 13 amino acids. From germline, CDR1 is SGHRS and CDR2 YFSETQ. With 4 bases removed from V and 1 base from J, the gap between germline ends came to 9 bases. CDR3 bases: TGCGCCAGCAGCCTCCGGTCTTCCTACGAGCAGTACTTC. Translated, it gives CASSLRSSYEQYF.

This clonotype was recorded once. The genes are TRBV4-1 and TRBJ2-7, with D unresolved. Trimming removed 0 bases from V and 5 bases from J, with 14 bases in between. Germline-derived CDR1 and CDR2 are MGHRA and YSYEKL. The CDR3 has 15 residues. CDR3: CASSQDPGIRNEQYF. CDR3 DNA: TGCGCCAGCAGCCAAGATCCGGGTATTCGGAACGAGCAGTACTTC.

With respect to this clonotype: Here the CDR3 omits its conserved ending phenylalanine or tryptophan, so a read error is the likely source. No DNA is shown, since the ends of the CDR3 on it are uncertain; the CDR3 is the one TCRdb lists. This rearrangement joins TRBV9 to TRBJ2-2. Germline lookup yields CDR1 SGDLS and CDR2 YYNGEE. 8 amino acids form the CDR3, both terminal residues included. The chain's CDR3 is CASTKGGM.

In nucleotides, the CDR3 is TGCAGTGCTCCCCCAGGGACAGGGGCTGCTGGCTACACCTTC. Protein product: CSAPPGTGAAGYTF. The V call is TRBV20-1, the J call TRBJ1-2; 10 bases align to TRBD1. Losses at the gene ends were 5 bases for V and 7 bases for J; bases not matched to a gene: 10. This CDR3 has 14 amino acids. CDR1 DFQATT and CDR2 SNEGSKA come from the germline V gene (reference sequence).

This clonotype was seen ten or more times. The chain uses TRBV20-1 and TRBJ2-1; D possibly corresponds to TRBD2 (7 bases). From germline, CDR1 is DFQATT and CDR2 SNEGSKA (reference sequence). This CDR3 has 13 residues. V was pared by 3 bases and J by 5 bases, with 11 bases between. CDR3 amino acids: CSASGGAHNEQFF. In DNA form, the CDR3 reads TGCAGTGCTAGTGGGGGGGCCCACAATGAGCAGTTCTTC.

This clonotype was recorded a few times. The chain carries TRBV30 and TRBJ1-1; D unresolved. The CDR3 is 13 residues long. Germline-derived CDR1 and CDR2 are GTSNPN and SVGIG (reference sequence). Trimming removed 0 bases from V and 0 bases from J, with 5 bases in between. The CDR3 spells CAWSVIVNTEAFF. DNA for the CDR3: TGTGCCTGGAGTGTAATCGTGAACACTGAAGCTTTCTTT. Full variable domain (remainder filled in from reference TRBV30 and TRBJ1-1): SQTIHQWPATLVQPVGSPLSLECTVEGTSNPNLYWYRQAAGRGLQLLFYSVGIGQISSEVPQNLSASRPQDRQFILSSKKLLLSDSGFYLCAWSVIVNTEAFFGQGTRLTVV.

This clonotype was seen a handful of times. The V gene is TRBV15, the J gene TRBJ1-5, with D perhaps TRBD1 (6 bases). The CDR3 is 15 residues long. Germline CDR1 and CDR2: LNHNV and YYDKDF (reference sequence). The V end lost 4 bases, the J end lost 1 base, and 11 bases lay between the germline ends. The CDR3 DNA follows: TGTGCCACCAGCACCTTGACAGGAAGCAATCAGCCCCAGCATTTT. Residues: CATSTLTGSNQPQHF.

The rearrangement links TRBV9 to TRBJ1-2, with a possible D match to TRBD1 (6 bases). The CDR3 has 14 amino acids. CDR1 and CDR2 (germline): SGDLS, YYNGEE. Trimming took off 0 bases at V and 4 bases at J, with 10 bases between the two ends. For the CDR3, the DNA is TGTGCCAGCAGCGTAGGGGAGGGGGGCTATGGCTACACCTTC. It is translated as CASSVGEGGYGYTF.

This chain joins TRBV7-2 and TRBJ2-5; 7 nucleotides agree with TRBD2. Germline trimming cut 5 bases from V and 3 bases from J; bases unmatched to any gene: 3. The CDR3 covers 13 residues. CDR1 SGHTA and CDR2 FQGNSA come from the germline V gene. Here the CDR3 reads CASSKREEETQYF. Here the CDR3 DNA reads TGTGCCAGCAGCAAACGGGAGGAAGAGACCCAGTACTTC.

This clonotype has a single count. The V and J genes are TRBV15 and TRBJ1-4; a possible D gene is TRBD1 (5 bases). Deletions cut 2 bases from V and 3 bases from J, with 13 bases between. There are 16 residues in the CDR3. CDR1 is LNHNV, CDR2 YYDKDF, per germline (reference sequence). CDR3 DNA: TGTGCCACCAGCAGAAAAGCCGGGACGGCTAATGAAAAACTGTTTTTT. Amino acid sequence: CATSRKAGTANEKLFF.

The rearrangement links TRBV24-1 to TRBJ1-2, with D hard to call. The CDR3 contains 16 residues. V was pared by 9 bases and J by 4 bases, with 23 bases between. Germline lookup yields CDR1 KGHDR and CDR2 SFDVKD. CDR3 protein: CATRGRVISPLYGYTF. The CDR3 DNA reads as TGTGCCACCCGAGGGAGGGTGATCAGCCCCCTCTATGGCTACACCTTC.

This clonotype was recorded at least ten times. The V call is TRBV29-1, the J call TRBJ2-2; 9 bases line up with TRBD1. CDR3 length: 15 residues. Unmatched junction bases numbered 6, after V lost 3 bases and J lost 4 bases. Germline values: CDR1 SQVTM, CDR2 ANQGSEA. CDR3 DNA sequence: TGCAGCGTTGAGTTGGACAGGGGACTCACCGGGGAGCTGTTTTTT. It yields the protein CSVELDRGLTGELFF.

In this sample, this clonotype turned up a few times. The gene calls are TRBV7-3 and TRBJ2-2; a weak D match, TRBD1 (6 bases). The CDR3 runs 16 residues. CDR1 SGHTA and CDR2 FQGTGA come from the germline V gene. The V end was cut by 3 bases, the J end by 0 bases, with 11 bases between. This chain's CDR3 is CASSFRQASNTGELFF. CDR3 nucleotides: TGTGCCAGCAGCTTTAGACAGGCGTCGAACACCGGGGAGCTGTTTTTT.

The V gene is TRBV2, the J gene TRBJ1-5; D perhaps matches TRBD1 (5 bases). This CDR3 has 14 amino acids. The germline V gene encodes CDR1 SNHLY and CDR2 FYNNEI. V shed 3 bases and J shed 7 bases, with 13 bases lying between them. The CDR3 is CASSEEGRGQPQHF. The CDR3 nucleotides are TGTGCCAGCAGTGAGGAGGGGCGAGGACAGCCCCAGCATTTT. The full variable domain, rest sourced from reference TRBV2 and TRBJ1-5, is EPEVTQTPSHQVTQMGQEVILRCVPISNHLYFYWYRQILGQKVEFLVSFYNNEISEKSEIFDDQFSVERPDGSNFTLKIRSTKLEDSAMYFCASSEEGRGQPQHFGDGTRLSIL.

V gene TRBV19 combines with J gene TRBJ2-7; D might be TRBD1 (5 bases). The CDR3 length is 14 residues. The germline CDR1 and CDR2 sequences are LNHDA and SQIVND (reference sequence). The germline V and J ends were trimmed by 3 bases and 7 bases, with 16 bases remaining between them. CDR3 DNA sequence: TGTGCCAGTAGTATCGGGTCAGGGATTAAAGAGCAGTACTTC. It yields the protein CASSIGSGIKEQYF.

This clonotype has only a few counts. The chain recombines TRBV24-1 with TRBJ2-3, with D unclear. Germline CDR1 reads KGHDR; CDR2 reads SFDVKD. This CDR3 region has 15 residues. V lost 3 bases, J lost 5 bases, and 14 bases lay in between. The CDR3, as DNA: TGTGCCACCAGTGATGACATTTTCCGAGAAGATACGCAGTATTTT. It specifies CATSDDIFREDTQYF.

This clonotype showed up many times. The chain couples TRBV7-6 to TRBJ2-3, with D perhaps matching TRBD2 (5 bases). The ends were cut back, 2 bases at V and 2 bases at J, with 14 bases in the middle. Germline CDR1 SGHVS, CDR2 FNYEAQ. The CDR3 totals 16 residues. The CDR3 bases are TGTGCCAGCAGCTTACAAGGGAGAGGGTACACAGATACGCAGTATTTT. Amino acids: CASSLQGRGYTDTQYF.

This clonotype was detected a few times. The chain carries TRBV7-9 and TRBJ2-1; a possible D gene is TRBD1 (6 bases). The ends were cut back, 0 bases at V and 4 bases at J, with 13 bases in the middle. The V gene's germline CDR1 is SEHNR and CDR2 FQNEAQ (reference sequence). There are 16 residues in the CDR3. The CDR3, as DNA: TGTGCCAGCAGCTTAGCGGGGGCCATCTCATACAATGAGCAGTTCTTC. Amino acids: CASSLAGAISYNEQFF.

The chain has TRBV10-3 and TRBJ1-6; 8 nucleotides line up with TRBD1. V dropped 10 bases and J dropped 9; count of bases not matched to a gene: 8. Germline-derived CDR1 and CDR2 are ENHRY and SYGVKD. The CDR3 runs to 13 residues. CDR3 bases: TGTGCCAGCATCAGACAGGGGAGTTCACCCCTCCACTTT. As protein: CASIRQGSSPLHF.